The 15 T cell receptor beta chains reported below all come from one sample, sequenced in a study of siplizumab effects on memory and regulatory T cells. Sequenced by immunoSEQ multiplex PCR; TCRdb stores in-frame clones only, minus some. The sample carries about 110,000 clones, about nine tenths recorded once. The specimen was CD4+ T cells sorted from blood. These receptors originate from a human donor in good health.

V gene TRBV25-1 combines with J gene TRBJ1-1; D is perhaps TRBD1 (5 bases). V lost 3 bases, J lost 3 bases, and 17 bases lay in between. From germline, CDR1 is MGHDK and CDR2 SYGVNS. This CDR3 is built from 16 residues. In DNA, the CDR3 is TGTGCCAGCAGTGATGGGCCTGGGACCTGGGACACTGAAGCTTTCTTT. Translated: CASSDGPGTWDTEAFF.

The chain combines TRBV27 with TRBJ2-7, with TRBD1 identical over 7 bases. The CDR3 runs to 15 residues. V was clipped by 6 bases and J by 2 bases; unmatched bases: 10. From germline, CDR1 is MNHEY and CDR2 SMNVEV (reference sequence). CDR3 sequence reads: CASSPLMDRPYEQYF. DNA of the CDR3: TGTGCCAGCAGCCCGTTGATGGACAGGCCCTACGAGCAGTACTTC.

This clone was detected a few times. V and J are TRBV18 and TRBJ2-7, with 12 bases lining up with TRBD1. The V gene end was trimmed by 3 bases and the J gene end by 6 bases; junction bases not matched to a gene: 6. Germline V CDR1 and CDR2: KGHSH, LQKENI. CDR3 length equals 15 residues. In DNA, the CDR3 is TGTGCCAGCTCACCGCCGGGACAGGGGGCAAGCGAGCAGTACTTC. Its translation: CASSPPGQGASEQYF.

The CDR3 is CASSLGQVMDIQYF. The CDR3 region has the DNA TGTGCCAGCAGCTTGGGACAGGTCATGGACATTCAGTACTTC. The chain uses TRBV5-6 and TRBJ2-4; a possible D gene is TRBD1 (6 bases). V was shortened by 0 bases and J by 8 bases, with 12 bases between the two germline ends. From germline, CDR1 is SGHDT and CDR2 YYEEEE. There are 14 residues in the CDR3.

The chain links TRBV6-1 to TRBJ2-7, with TRBD2 as a possible D gene (5 bases). CDR3 size: 14 residues. V was clipped by 4 bases and J by 1 base, with 11 bases between them. Germline assignment: CDR1 MNHNS and CDR2 SASEGT. CDR3 residues: CASSGMSGSYEQYF. The CDR3 DNA follows: TGTGCCAGCAGTGGGATGAGCGGTTCCTACGAGCAGTACTTC.

The chain combines TRBV5-1 with TRBJ2-5, with TRBD2 matching over 9 bases. V trimming: 0 bases; J trimming: 2 bases; junction bases outside the gene matches: 2. The CDR3 has 15 amino acids. Looked up from germline, CDR1 is SGHRS and CDR2 is YFSETQ. The CDR3 sequence is CASSLGLAGQETQYF. In DNA, the CDR3 is TGCGCCAGCAGCTTGGGGCTAGCGGGACAAGAGACCCAGTACTTC.

This sequence joins TRBV27 and TRBJ1-5; no reliable D call. The CDR3 is 15 amino acids. With 5 bases removed from V and 2 bases from J, the gap between germline ends came to 13 bases. Germline V gene lookup returns CDR1 MNHEY and CDR2 SMNVEV (reference sequence). The CDR3 nucleotides are TGTGCCAGCAGTCCCCCCTCCGCGGGCAATCAGCCCCAGCATTTT. Translation gives CASSPPSAGNQPQHF.

The chain carries TRBV6-6 and TRBJ1-2; unclear D gene. Trimming took 2 bases from V and 4 from J, leaving 8 bases between them. Germline CDR1 is MNHNY and CDR2 is SVGAGI (reference sequence). The CDR3 consists of 13 residues. CDR3 nucleotide sequence: TGTGCCAGCAGTTACGATGGTCTCTATGGCTACACCTTC. Amino acids: CASSYDGLYGYTF.

The chain employs TRBV10-3 and TRBJ2-5, with D perhaps TRBD2 (6 bases). The J call could be wrong; TRBJ2-7 is a better fit for the DNA end. The CDR3 is 13 residues long. The germline V gene has CDR1 ENHRY and CDR2 SYGVKD. The CDR3 DNA reads as TGTGCCATCAGTGAGGGGGAGGAACACGAGCAGTACTTC. Amino acid sequence: CAISEGEEHEQYF.

V gene TRBV18 combines with J gene TRBJ2-1; 10 positions agree with TRBD2. With V trimmed by 2 bases and J by 4 bases, 8 bases remained unmatched. Germline values: CDR1 KGHSH, CDR2 LQKENI. CDR3 length: 17 amino acids. This CDR3 is CASSPMASGSGYNEQFF. The DNA for the CDR3 is TGTGCCAGCTCACCAATGGCTAGCGGGAGTGGGTACAATGAGCAGTTCTTC.

The J gene is TRBJ1-1, the V gene TRBV5-1; 8 nucleotides line up with TRBD1. Germline V gene data show CDR1 as SGHRS and CDR2 as YFSETQ. Unmatched junction bases numbered 2, after V lost 2 bases and J lost 5 bases. The CDR3 runs to 13 residues. The CDR3 bases are TGCGCCAGCAGCTTTACAGGGGGTACTGAAGCTTTCTTT. This translates into CASSFTGGTEAFF.

V usage is TRBV5-4 and J usage is TRBJ2-3; D possibly corresponds to TRBD2 (5 bases). V shed 0 bases and J shed 8 bases, with 10 bases lying between them. Germline values: CDR1 SGHNT, CDR2 YYREEE (reference sequence). The CDR3 has 13 residues. CDR3 sequence: CASSLGREGTQYF. In DNA, the CDR3 is TGTGCCAGCAGCTTGGGACGCGAGGGTACGCAGTATTTT.

The chain joins TRBV6-6 to TRBJ1-5; the D gene is possibly TRBD1 (5 bases). V was pared by 6 bases and J by 0 bases, with 12 bases between. This CDR3 comprises 15 residues. Per germline, CDR1 MNHNY and CDR2 SVGAGI (reference sequence). CDR3 residues: CASSPWGDSNQPQHF. The CDR3 DNA reads TGTGCCAGCAGCCCCTGGGGGGATAGCAATCAGCCCCAGCATTTT.

The rearrangement links TRBV6-5 to TRBJ1-1; 8 positions match TRBD1. The length of the CDR3 is 14 residues. Germline V gene sequence: CDR1 MNHEY, CDR2 SVGAGI. Trimming cost V 2 bases and J 6 bases; bases outside gene matches: 5. DNA for the CDR3: TGTGCCAGCAGTTACGGACAGGGATGGTCTGAAGCTTTCTTT. It translates to CASSYGQGWSEAFF.

The chain is built from TRBV6-6 and TRBJ2-7; a weak D match, TRBD1 (5 bases). This CDR3 is built from 13 residues. In germline, CDR1 is MNHNY, CDR2 SVGAGI (reference sequence). V lost 5 bases to trimming and J lost 0 bases, with 8 bases between them. The CDR3 here is CASSARVSYEQYF. DNA of the CDR3: TGTGCCAGCAGTGCCAGGGTCTCCTACGAGCAGTACTTC.